The 21 T cell receptor beta chains given below trace back to one sample, sequenced in a study of cytomegalovirus exposure and HLA in healthy donors. A multiplex PCR was run with 60 Vbeta primers and 13 Jbeta primers. The assay was immunoSEQ multiplex PCR, and TCRdb's table has in-frame clones only and misses some. Of about 82,000 clones detected, 74% appear once; the ten largest clones hold under 25%. Material: PBMCs. The receptors were gathered from a young man in good health and CMV-seropositive.

The chain links TRBV7-9 to TRBJ2-4; 7 bases fit TRBD1. There are 17 residues in the CDR3. CDR1 is SEHNR, CDR2 FQNEAQ, per germline (reference sequence). The J segment lost 0 bases and the V segment lost 5 bases, leaving 10 bases of the junction unmatched. CDR3 bases: TGTGCCAGCAGCCCCTACGGGACAGTTATAGCCAAAAACATTCAGTACTTC. This codes for CASSPYGTVIAKNIQYF.

The chain uses TRBV4-2 and TRBJ2-7; possibly TRBD1 for D (6 bases). Germline lookup yields CDR1 LGHNA and CDR2 YNFKEQ. The CDR3 length is 17 residues. V lost 1 base, J lost 3 bases, and 19 bases lay in between. The CDR3 spells CASSQGQNRVVRYEQYF. The CDR3 bases are TGTGCCAGCAGCCAAGGGCAAAACAGGGTTGTGCGCTACGAGCAGTACTTC.

The chain has TRBV30 and TRBJ2-1; D is perhaps TRBD2 (6 bases). Germline loops: CDR1 GTSNPN, CDR2 SVGIG (reference sequence). CDR3 length equals 13 residues. V lost 5 bases and J 8 bases, leaving 16 bases between the germline ends. CDR3 loop: CAWGNGRGDEQFF. The DNA for the CDR3 is TGTGCCTGGGGGAACGGGAGAGGCGATGAGCAGTTCTTC.

This sequence joins TRBV4-1 and TRBJ1-2, with D possibly matching TRBD1 (6 bases). V lost 0 bases to trimming and J lost 4 bases, with 12 bases between them. This CDR3 is 15 amino acids long. In germline, CDR1 is MGHRA, CDR2 YSYEKL. CDR3 sequence reads: CASSQDLQGIYGYTF. DNA of the CDR3: TGCGCCAGCAGCCAAGATCTTCAGGGGATCTATGGCTACACCTTC.

The chain employs TRBV4-2 and TRBJ1-2; 11 bases match TRBD1. Germline values: CDR1 LGHNA, CDR2 YNFKEQ. Trimming removed 3 bases from V and 0 bases from J; junction bases left unmatched: 0. The CDR3 totals 15 residues. This CDR3 is CASSQDRGPNYGYTF. The CDR3 bases are TGTGCCAGCAGCCAGGACAGGGGGCCTAACTATGGCTACACCTTC.

This clone was found once. The chain carries TRBV6-1 and TRBJ1-5, with 12 bases identical to TRBD1. The CDR3 totals 15 residues. V was pared by 5 bases and J by 6 bases, with 5 bases of the junction left unmatched. Per the germline V gene, CDR1 is MNHNS and CDR2 is SASEGT. In nucleotides, the CDR3 is TGTGCCAGCAGTTGGGACAGGGGGCGCGCTCAGCCCCAGCATTTT. Protein product: CASSWDRGRAQPQHF.

The chain employs TRBV6-5 and TRBJ1-1, with a possible D match to TRBD1 (6 bases). The CDR3 has 15 residues. V was clipped by 7 bases and J by 5 bases, with 20 bases between them. Per germline, CDR1 MNHEY and CDR2 SVGAGI. The CDR3 sequence is CASTPAGGRKTEAFF. The CDR3, as DNA: TGTGCCAGCACCCCCGCGGGGGGCAGAAAGACTGAAGCTTTCTTT.

The V and J genes are TRBV28 and TRBJ1-4; D is possibly TRBD1 (6 bases). Germline values: CDR1 MDHEN, CDR2 SYDVKM. CDR3 size: 17 residues. The germline V and J ends were trimmed by 7 bases and 0 bases, with 18 bases remaining between them. The CDR3 region is CASTWGGGFATNEKLFF. CDR3 DNA sequence: TGTGCCAGCACCTGGGGAGGGGGATTTGCAACTAATGAAAAACTGTTTTTT.

The rearrangement links TRBV29-1 to TRBJ2-5; D is unclear. Between the trimmed V and J ends, which lost 5 bases and 0 bases, there was a span of 7 bases. Germline CDR1 and CDR2: SQVTM and ANQGSEA. The CDR3 is made up of 12 amino acids. CDR3 bases: TGCAGCGTTTTGGAGTACCAAGAGACCCAGTACTTC. Translating it yields CSVLEYQETQYF. Supplemented by reference TRBV29-1 and TRBJ2-5, the full variable domain reads SAVISQKPSRDICQRGTSLTIQCQVDSQVTMMFWYRQQPGQSLTLIATANQGSEATYESGFVIDKFPISRPNLTFSTLTVSNMSPEDSSIYLCSVLEYQETQYFGPGTRLLVL.

This rearrangement joins TRBV5-1 to TRBJ2-1, with a tentative D call TRBD1 (6 bases). The CDR3 loop spans 13 amino acids. Trimming pared 4 bases from V and 5 bases from J, leaving 10 bases between. Germline values: CDR1 SGHRS, CDR2 YFSETQ. The CDR3 sequence is CASSPGQNNEQFF. The CDR3 DNA is TGCGCCAGCAGCCCCGGACAGAACAATGAGCAGTTCTTC.

The V gene is TRBV4-3, the J gene TRBJ2-3; D might be TRBD1 (5 bases). Germline CDR1 is LGHNA and CDR2 is YSLEER. Trimming took off 2 bases at V and 0 bases at J, with 9 bases between the two ends. The CDR3 runs 15 residues. This CDR3 is CASSQTGTSTDTQYF. In DNA, the CDR3 is TGCGCCAGCAGCCAAACAGGTACTAGCACAGATACGCAGTATTTT.

The chain recombines TRBV7-2 with TRBJ2-2, with a tentative D call TRBD1 (5 bases). The CDR3 is 13 amino acids. The germline V gene has CDR1 SGHTA and CDR2 FQGNSA. V lost 7 bases to trimming and J lost 6 bases, with 12 bases between them. The CDR3 nucleotides are TGTGCCAGCACCCGACAAGGGGCCGGGGAGCTGTTTTTT. It codes for CASTRQGAGELFF.

The chain joins TRBV9 to TRBJ2-7; possible D gene TRBD2, 6 bases. Germline values: CDR1 SGDLS, CDR2 YYNGEE. V dropped 4 bases and J dropped 4 bases, with 18 bases sitting between them. The CDR3 has 15 amino acids. For the CDR3, the DNA is TGTGCCAGCAGCCCCGGGGACTCAGACCTATACGAGCAGTACTTC. It codes for CASSPGDSDLYEQYF.

This clone appeared a single time. The chain recombines TRBV6-5 with TRBJ2-7, with 10 bases lining up with TRBD1. V was pared by 5 bases and J by 11 bases, with 12 bases of the junction left unmatched. There are 14 residues in the CDR3. Germline loops: CDR1 MNHEY, CDR2 SVGAGI. DNA of the CDR3: TGTGCCAGCAGTCCTCGGGACAGGGGTGGGCCGAAGTACTTC. Protein: CASSPRDRGGPKYF.

A note on this clone: One junction end disagrees with the germline gene, perhaps due to a read error. The chain employs TRBV7-2 and TRBJ1-1; tentatively, D is TRBD1 (6 bases). This CDR3 has 16 amino acids. Germline loops: CDR1 SGHTA, CDR2 FQGNSA. CDR3: CASTLTGGRADTEAFF. The CDR3, as DNA: TGTGCCAGCACCTTAACGGGGGGGCGCGCGGACACTGAAGCTTTCTTT. The full variable domain, in which reference TRBV7-2 and TRBJ1-1 provide the parts outside the CDR3, is GAGVSQSPSNKVTEKGKDVELRCDPISGHTALYWYRQSLGQGLEFLIYFQGNSAPDKSGLPSDRFSAERTGGSVSTLTIQRTQQEDSAVYLCASTLTGGRADTEAFFGQGTRLTVV.

The chain links TRBV6-5 to TRBJ2-5; 11 nucleotides line up with TRBD2. The germline gives CDR1 MNHEY, CDR2 SVGAGI. V dropped 4 bases and J dropped 5; count of bases not matched to a gene: 3. The length of the CDR3 is 14 residues. This CDR3 is CASSLLAGVETQYF. The CDR3 nucleotides are TGTGCCAGCAGTTTACTAGCGGGGGTGGAGACCCAGTACTTC.

The chain combines TRBV6-5 with TRBJ2-6; 7 bases line up with TRBD2. CDR1 and CDR2 from the germline V gene are MNHEY and SVGAGI. CDR3 length: 16 amino acids. The V segment lost 2 bases and the J segment 2 bases; nucleotides outside the gene matches: 3. CDR3 bases: TGTGCCAGCAGTTACGATCGGGGGGCTGGGGCCAACGTCCTGACTTTC. It is translated as CASSYDRGAGANVLTF.

The genes are TRBV5-1 and TRBJ2-1; a weak D match, TRBD1 (6 bases). The V end was cut by 5 bases, the J end by 5 bases, with 11 bases between. The CDR3 extends over 13 amino acids. CDR1 is SGHRS and CDR2 is YFSETQ in the germline V gene. The CDR3 loop is CASRPDSNNEQFF. Here the CDR3 DNA reads TGCGCCAGCAGACCGGACAGCAACAATGAGCAGTTCTTC.

The V call is TRBV9, the J call TRBJ2-5, with D tentatively TRBD2 (6 bases). The CDR3 covers 14 residues. V dropped 4 bases and J dropped 4 bases, with 14 bases sitting between them. The germline V gene encodes CDR1 SGDLS and CDR2 YYNGEE. Here the CDR3 reads CASSTRRGGETQYF. Here the CDR3 DNA reads TGTGCCAGCAGCACCCGACGGGGAGGAGAGACCCAGTACTTC.

The gene calls are TRBV5-5 and TRBJ2-3; 7 nucleotides line up with TRBD2. The CDR3 extends over 16 amino acids. The J segment lost 0 bases and the V segment lost 3 bases, leaving 7 bases of the junction unmatched. Germline V gene sequence: CDR1 SGHKS, CDR2 YYEKEE (reference sequence). CDR3 coding DNA: TGTGCCAGCAGCTCCGTAGCGGGCGAAAGCACAGATACGCAGTATTTT. Translating it yields CASSSVAGESTDTQYF.

The chain links TRBV5-4 to TRBJ2-2; tentatively, D is TRBD1 (5 bases). The V gene's germline CDR1 is SGHNT and CDR2 YYREEE (reference sequence). Trimming shortened V by 1 base and J by 7 bases, and 8 bases separated the two germline ends. The CDR3 sequence is 13 residues long. DNA for the CDR3: TGTGCCAGCAGCTTGCGTAGGGGCGGGGAGCTGTTTTTT. This gives the protein CASSLRRGGELFF.